Below are 21 T cell receptor beta chains sequenced from a single sample in a study of T-cell reconstitution after alpha-beta-depleted transplantation in children. Unique molecular identifiers were used in preparing the TCRbeta library. Each CDR3 protein gets one entry after TCRdb re-called the PCR reads with MiXCR. This table has about 510,000 distinct CDR3 sequences, over 10% appearing once. Sequenced material: PBMCs, mostly from graft donor cells, taken 180 days after TCRalphabeta/CD19-depleted stem cell transplant. These receptors came from a female patient aged 2 to 10 who had a stem cell transplant for aplastic anemia, so the T cells may come from the graft donor.

This clonotype has a handful of counts. The chain couples TRBV7-3 to TRBJ2-3, with D possibly TRBD2 on 6 matching bases. CDR1 and CDR2 from the germline V gene are SGHTA and FQGTGA. The CDR3 is 15 residues long. The germline V and J ends were trimmed by 0 bases and 2 bases, with 9 bases remaining between them. CDR3 residues: CASSLTGGVTDTQYF. The CDR3 DNA is TGTGCCAGCAGCTTAACGGGAGGCGTCACAGATACGCAGTATTTT. Drawing the rest from reference TRBV7-3 and TRBJ2-3, the complete variable domain is GAGVSQTPSNKVTEKGKYVELRCDPISGHTALYWYRQSLGQGPEFLIYFQGTGAADDSGLPNDRFFAVRPEGSVSTLKIQRTERGDSAVYLCASSLTGGVTDTQYFGPGTRLTVL.

This chain uses TRBV6-5 with TRBJ2-5; D might be TRBD1 (6 bases). V was clipped by 2 bases and J by 4 bases, with 8 bases between them. CDR3 length equals 13 residues. Germline V gene lookup returns CDR1 MNHEY and CDR2 SVGAGI. The CDR3 sequence: CASSYGGTETQYF. CDR3 nucleotide sequence: TGTGCCAGCAGTTACGGGGGCACAGAGACCCAGTACTTC.

The rearrangement links TRBV5-1 to TRBJ2-5, with 12 bases that match TRBD2. The germline V gene encodes CDR1 SGHRS and CDR2 YFSETQ. The CDR3 has 18 amino acids. J was trimmed by 2 bases and V by 4 bases; bases with no gene match: 12. The CDR3 DNA follows: TGCGCCAGCAGCCCCCCGACTAGCGGGAGCGAGTCGCAAGAGACCCAGTACTTC. Protein product: CASSPPTSGSESQETQYF. The full variable domain, rest sourced from reference TRBV5-1 and TRBJ2-5, is KAGVTQTPRYLIKTRGQQVTLSCSPISGHRSVSWYQQTPGQGLQFLFEYFSETQRNKGNFPGRFSGRQFSNSRSEMNVSTLELGDSALYLCASSPPTSGSESQETQYFGPGTRLLVL.

J is TRBJ2-1 and V is TRBV5-1; perhaps TRBD2 as D (6 bases). The V end was cut by 1 base, the J end by 2 bases, with 13 bases between. The V gene's germline CDR1 is SGHRS and CDR2 YFSETQ. The CDR3 spans 16 residues. DNA of the CDR3: TGCGCCAGCAGCTTGATTACGAGCGGGCCCTACAATGAGCAGTTCTTC. Its protein product is CASSLITSGPYNEQFF.

This clonotype has a count of ten or more. CDR3 DNA: TGCAGCGCGGAGGGGGCGTCCTACGAGCAGTACTTC. Translation: CSAEGASYEQYF. The chain links TRBV29-1 to TRBJ2-7, with D possibly matching TRBD1 (7 bases). CDR3 size: 12 residues. V dropped 7 bases and J dropped 1 base, with 11 bases sitting between them. Germline loops: CDR1 SQVTM, CDR2 ANQGSEA.

The chain couples TRBV5-5 to TRBJ2-5; perhaps D is TRBD1 or TRBD2 (5 bases each). V lost 3 bases to trimming and J lost 3 bases, with 18 bases between them. From germline, CDR1 is SGHKS and CDR2 YYEKEE (reference sequence). The CDR3 runs to 16 residues. The CDR3 bases are TGTGCCAGCAGCTCGACCGGGACCGAGTATAAAGAGACCCAGTACTTC. It specifies CASSSTGTEYKETQYF.

This clonotype was counted at least ten times. The chain uses TRBV6-1 and TRBJ2-2, with a possible D match to TRBD1 (6 bases). V was cut by 5 bases and J by 6 bases, with 13 bases left in between. Germline values: CDR1 MNHNS, CDR2 SASEGT. The CDR3 extends over 14 amino acids. The CDR3 loop reads CASSLIWGPGELFF. The CDR3 nucleotides are TGTGCCAGCAGTCTAATCTGGGGGCCCGGGGAGCTGTTTTTT.

This clonotype was detected ten times or more. The chain employs TRBV20-1 and TRBJ2-1; D might be TRBD1 (6 bases). This CDR3 is 11 amino acids long. Trimming removed 3 bases at V and 12 bases at J, with 12 bases between. Germline V gene data show CDR1 as DFQATT and CDR2 as SNEGSKA (reference sequence). DNA of the CDR3: TGCAGTGCTAGGGGGGCCCCCGTGCAGTTCTTC. It translates to CSARGAPVQFF.

This sequence joins TRBV7-2 and TRBJ2-3, with D possibly matching TRBD2 (6 bases). This CDR3 spans 16 amino acids. Germline V lookup: CDR1 SGHTA, CDR2 FQGNSA. With 5 bases removed from V and 10 bases from J, the gap between germline ends came to 25 bases. CDR3 bases: TGTGCCAGCAGCGTCCTGTCTGGCGGGACCGTTATTGCGCAGTATTTT. Its translation is CASSVLSGGTVIAQYF. Variable domain in full (rest from reference TRBV7-2 and TRBJ2-3): GAGVSQSPSNKVTEKGKDVELRCDPISGHTALYWYRQSLGQGLEFLIYFQGNSAPDKSGLPSDRFSAERTGGSVSTLTIQRTQQEDSAVYLCASSVLSGGTVIAQYFGPGTRLTVL.

The chain carries TRBV6-2 or TRBV6-3 and TRBJ2-7; D not certain. The ends were cut back, 6 bases at V and 6 bases at J, with 9 bases in the middle. The CDR3 length is 11 residues. CDR1 and CDR2 (germline): MNHEY, SVGEGT. CDR3: CASRLEVEQYF. The DNA for the CDR3 is TGTGCCAGCAGGCTAGAGGTCGAGCAGTACTTC.

The genes are TRBV20-1 and TRBJ2-5; 8 bases fit TRBD2. After removal of 6 bases from V and 7 bases from J, the junction contained 4 bases not matched to a gene. Germline V gene sequence: CDR1 DFQATT, CDR2 SNEGSKA (reference sequence). This CDR3 region has 11 residues. Written as DNA, the CDR3 is TGCAGTGCCCCTAGCGGGCCGACCCAGTACTTC. Amino acids: CSAPSGPTQYF.

This clonotype occurred a few times. The chain links TRBV5-1 to TRBJ1-2; D is unclear. V dropped 4 bases and J dropped 6 bases, with 16 bases sitting between them. The germline V gene has CDR1 SGHRS and CDR2 YFSETQ. The CDR3 covers 14 residues. The CDR3 DNA sequence: TGCGCCAGCAGCACCCGTTCTGTTGGCGATGGCTACACCTTC. Its protein product is CASSTRSVGDGYTF.

The chain is built from TRBV7-8 and TRBJ1-1; D not resolved. Germline loops: CDR1 SGHVS, CDR2 FQNEAQ. There are 13 residues in the CDR3. V shed 11 bases and J shed 0 bases, with 13 bases lying between them. The CDR3 protein is CALSIGVNTEAFF. CDR3 DNA sequence: TGTGCCCTTTCGATCGGAGTGAACACTGAAGCTTTCTTT.

The CDR3, as DNA: TGTGCCATCAGTGAGCCAAGGGTCACGACCTACACCTTC. Its translation: CAISEPRVTTYTF. The J gene is TRBJ1-2, the V gene TRBV10-3; no clear D gene. The germline V gene has CDR1 ENHRY and CDR2 SYGVKD. CDR3 length equals 13 residues. Trimming cost V 2 bases and J 10 bases, with 14 bases left between them.

In its sample, this clonotype was seen many times. This chain joins TRBV7-2 and TRBJ2-3; D is possibly TRBD2 (5 bases). V gave up 3 bases and J gave up 4 bases, with 8 bases separating them. The CDR3 covers 13 residues. Germline assignment: CDR1 SGHTA and CDR2 FQGNSA. This chain's CDR3 is CASSFSRADTQYF. CDR3 in DNA: TGTGCCAGCAGCTTTTCGCGGGCAGATACGCAGTATTTT.

The chain links TRBV20-1 to TRBJ2-1, with TRBD2 matching 10 bases. The CDR3 length is 16 residues. Trimming removed 4 bases from V and 2 bases from J; junction bases left unmatched: 8. Looked up from germline, CDR1 is DFQATT and CDR2 is SNEGSKA (reference sequence). CDR3 sequence reads: CSATLAGVGPYNEQFF. The CDR3 bases are TGCAGTGCTACCCTAGCGGGAGTAGGCCCCTACAATGAGCAGTTCTTC.

This clonotype was counted many times. The rearrangement links TRBV6-1 to TRBJ2-7; the match to TRBD1 covers 10 bases. Losses at the gene ends were 5 bases for V and 7 bases for J; bases not matched to a gene: 5. The CDR3 has 13 amino acids. In germline, CDR1 is MNHNS, CDR2 SASEGT. The CDR3 DNA is TGTGCCAGCAGTCGGGACAGGGGTCGAGAGCAGTACTTC. Its protein product is CASSRDRGREQYF.

This clonotype showed up many times. The CDR3 spells CASSLVTSGSTDTQYF. In DNA, the CDR3 is TGCGCCAGCAGCTTGGTTACTAGCGGTAGCACAGATACGCAGTATTTT. V usage is TRBV5-1 and J usage is TRBJ2-3; 8 bases match TRBD2. CDR1 SGHRS and CDR2 YFSETQ come from the germline V gene. The CDR3 consists of 16 residues. J lost 0 bases, V lost 0 bases, and 3 bases had no gene match.

This clonotype was seen more than once but under ten times. The chain is built from TRBV24-1 and TRBJ2-2; a possible D gene is TRBD1 (6 bases). The V gene's germline CDR1 is KGHDR and CDR2 SFDVKD. Trimming removed 2 bases at V and 2 bases at J, with 8 bases between. This CDR3 is built from 15 residues. CDR3 amino acids: CATSDWTDNTGELFF. For the CDR3, the DNA is TGTGCCACCAGTGATTGGACAGATAACACCGGGGAGCTGTTTTTT.

This clonotype was seen only a few times. This chain connects TRBV7-9 to TRBJ1-4; the D is unclear. The length of the CDR3 is 14 residues. The germline CDR1 and CDR2 sequences are SEHNR and FQNEAQ (reference sequence). The V end was cut by 5 bases, the J end by 8 bases, with 15 bases between. The CDR3 here is CASSPNVLGEKLFF. The DNA of the CDR3 is TGTGCCAGCAGCCCAAACGTTCTGGGGGAAAAACTGTTTTTT. Drawing the rest from reference TRBV7-9 and TRBJ1-4, the complete variable domain is DTGVSQNPRHKITKRGQNVTFRCDPISEHNRLYWYRQTLGQGPEFLTYFQNEAQLEKSRLLSDRFSAERPKGSFSTLEIQRTEQGDSAMYLCASSPNVLGEKLFFGSGTQLSVL.

This clonotype has only a few counts. The chain joins TRBV7-6 to TRBJ1-2, with D unclear. The CDR3 has 15 amino acids. The germline V and J ends were trimmed by 5 bases and 2 bases, with 15 bases remaining between them. In germline, CDR1 is SGHVS, CDR2 FNYEAQ. DNA of the CDR3: TGTGCCAGCAGCCCCTCCGGGTCGGGGAACTATGGCTACACCTTC. As protein: CASSPSGSGNYGYTF.